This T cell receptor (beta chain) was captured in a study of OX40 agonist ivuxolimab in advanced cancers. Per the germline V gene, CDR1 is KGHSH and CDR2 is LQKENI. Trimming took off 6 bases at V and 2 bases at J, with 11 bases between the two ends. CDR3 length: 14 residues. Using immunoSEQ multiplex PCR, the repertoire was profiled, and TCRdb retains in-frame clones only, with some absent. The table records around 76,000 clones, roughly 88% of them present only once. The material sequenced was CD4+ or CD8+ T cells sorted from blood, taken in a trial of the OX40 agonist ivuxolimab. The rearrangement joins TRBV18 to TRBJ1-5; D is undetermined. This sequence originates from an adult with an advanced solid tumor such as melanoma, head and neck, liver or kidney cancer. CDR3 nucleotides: TGTGCCAGCTCCGGCTGGTCGGGCAATCAGCCCCAGCATTTT. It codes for CASSGWSGNQPQHF.